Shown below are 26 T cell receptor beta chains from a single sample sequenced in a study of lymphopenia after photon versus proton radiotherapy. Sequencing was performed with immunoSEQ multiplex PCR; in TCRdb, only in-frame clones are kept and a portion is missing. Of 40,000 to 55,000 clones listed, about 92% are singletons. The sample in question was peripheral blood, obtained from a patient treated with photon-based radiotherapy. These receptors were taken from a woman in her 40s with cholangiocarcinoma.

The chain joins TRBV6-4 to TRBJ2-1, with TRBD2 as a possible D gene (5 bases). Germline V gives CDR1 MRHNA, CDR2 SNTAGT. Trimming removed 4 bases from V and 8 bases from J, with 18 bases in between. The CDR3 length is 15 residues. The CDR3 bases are TGTGCCAGCAGTGCCTCGACAAACCCCGGGGATGAGCAGTTCTTC. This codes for CASSASTNPGDEQFF.

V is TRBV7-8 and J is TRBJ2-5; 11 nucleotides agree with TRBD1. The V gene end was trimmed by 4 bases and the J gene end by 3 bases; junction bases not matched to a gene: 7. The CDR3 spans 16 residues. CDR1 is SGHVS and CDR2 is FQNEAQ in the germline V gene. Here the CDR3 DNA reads TGTGCCAGCAGCTCCCACCGGGACAGGGGGGAAGAGACCCAGTACTTC. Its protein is CASSSHRDRGEETQYF. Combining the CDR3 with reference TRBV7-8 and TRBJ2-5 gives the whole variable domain GAGVSQSPRYKVAKRGQDVALRCDPISGHVSLFWYQQALGQGPEFLTYFQNEAQLDKSGLPSDRFFAERPEGSVSTLKIQRTQQEDSAVYLCASSSHRDRGEETQYFGPGTRLLVL.

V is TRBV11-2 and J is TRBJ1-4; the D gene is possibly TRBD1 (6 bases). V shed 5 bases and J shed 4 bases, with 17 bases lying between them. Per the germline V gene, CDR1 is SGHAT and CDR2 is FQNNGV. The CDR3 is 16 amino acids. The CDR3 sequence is CASSVLGGADNEKLFF. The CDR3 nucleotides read TGTGCCAGCAGCGTTCTGGGGGGCGCAGATAATGAAAAACTGTTTTTT.

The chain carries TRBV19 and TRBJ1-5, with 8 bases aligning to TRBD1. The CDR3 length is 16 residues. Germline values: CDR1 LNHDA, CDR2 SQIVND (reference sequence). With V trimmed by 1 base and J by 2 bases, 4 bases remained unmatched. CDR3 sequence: CASSIGGGQGNQPQHF. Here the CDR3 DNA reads TGTGCCAGTAGTATAGGGGGGGGACAGGGCAATCAGCCCCAGCATTTT.

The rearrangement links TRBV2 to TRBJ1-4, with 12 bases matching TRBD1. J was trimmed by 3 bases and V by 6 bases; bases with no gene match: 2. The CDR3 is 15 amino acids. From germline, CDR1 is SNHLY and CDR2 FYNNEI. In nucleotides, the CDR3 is TGTGCCAGCAGGGGACAGGGGGCACCTAATGAAAAACTGTTTTTT. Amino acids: CASRGQGAPNEKLFF.

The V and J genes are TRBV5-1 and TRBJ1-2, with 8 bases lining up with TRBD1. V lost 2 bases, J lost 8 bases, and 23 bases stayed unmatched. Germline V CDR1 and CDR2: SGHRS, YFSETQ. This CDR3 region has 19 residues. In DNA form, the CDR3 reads TGCGCCAGCAGCTTACTCGAGGGAGCGCCCGGCAGGGGGCGCGACGGCTACACCTTC. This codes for CASSLLEGAPGRGRDGYTF.

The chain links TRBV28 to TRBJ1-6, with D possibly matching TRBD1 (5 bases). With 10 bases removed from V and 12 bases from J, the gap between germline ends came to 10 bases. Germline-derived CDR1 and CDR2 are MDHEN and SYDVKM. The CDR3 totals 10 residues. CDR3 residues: CATKGEPLHF. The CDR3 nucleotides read TGTGCCACCAAAGGGGAACCCCTCCACTTT.

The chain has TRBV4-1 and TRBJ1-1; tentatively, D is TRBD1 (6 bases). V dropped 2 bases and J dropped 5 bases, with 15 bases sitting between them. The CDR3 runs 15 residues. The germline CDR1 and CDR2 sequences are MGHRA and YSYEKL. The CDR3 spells CASSQLQGGKTEAFF. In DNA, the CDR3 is TGCGCCAGCAGCCAACTACAGGGAGGAAAAACTGAAGCTTTCTTT.

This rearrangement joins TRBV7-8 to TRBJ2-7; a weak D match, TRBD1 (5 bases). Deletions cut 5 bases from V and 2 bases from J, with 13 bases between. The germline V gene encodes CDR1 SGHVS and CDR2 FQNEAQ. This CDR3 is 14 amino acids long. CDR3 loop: CASSAPGKPYEQYF. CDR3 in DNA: TGTGCCAGCAGCGCCCCAGGGAAGCCCTACGAGCAGTACTTC.

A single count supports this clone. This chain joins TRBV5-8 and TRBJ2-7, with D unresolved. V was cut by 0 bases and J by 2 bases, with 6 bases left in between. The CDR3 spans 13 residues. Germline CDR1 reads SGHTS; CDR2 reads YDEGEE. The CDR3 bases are TGTGCCAGCAGCTTGGGGCGGACCTACGAGCAGTACTTC. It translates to CASSLGRTYEQYF.

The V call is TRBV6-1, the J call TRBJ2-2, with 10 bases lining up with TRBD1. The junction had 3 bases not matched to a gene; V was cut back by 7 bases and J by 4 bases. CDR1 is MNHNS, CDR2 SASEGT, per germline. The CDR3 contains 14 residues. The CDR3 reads CASMRTGGTGELFF. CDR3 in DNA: TGTGCCAGCATGAGGACAGGGGGCACCGGGGAGCTGTTTTTT.

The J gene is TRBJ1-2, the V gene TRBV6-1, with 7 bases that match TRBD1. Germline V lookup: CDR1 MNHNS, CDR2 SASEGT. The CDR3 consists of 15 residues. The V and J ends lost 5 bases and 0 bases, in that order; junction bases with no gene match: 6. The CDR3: CASSIQGTTNYGYTF. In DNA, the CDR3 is TGTGCCAGCAGTATACAGGGGACCACTAACTATGGCTACACCTTC.

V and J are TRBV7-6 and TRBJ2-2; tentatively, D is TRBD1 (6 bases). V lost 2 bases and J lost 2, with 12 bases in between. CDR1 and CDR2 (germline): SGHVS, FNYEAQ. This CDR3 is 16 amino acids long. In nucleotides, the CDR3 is TGTGCCAGCAGCTTATTTGGGACATATAACACCGGGGAGCTGTTTTTT. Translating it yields CASSLFGTYNTGELFF. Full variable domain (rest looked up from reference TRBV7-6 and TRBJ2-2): GAGVSQSPRYKVTKRGQDVALRCDPISGHVSLYWYRQALGQGPEFLTYFNYEAQQDKSGLPNDRFSAERPEGSISTLTIQRTEQRDSAMYRCASSLFGTYNTGELFFGEGSRLTVL.

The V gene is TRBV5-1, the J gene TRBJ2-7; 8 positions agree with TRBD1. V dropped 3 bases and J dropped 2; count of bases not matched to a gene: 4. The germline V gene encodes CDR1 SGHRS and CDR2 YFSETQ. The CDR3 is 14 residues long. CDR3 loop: CASSSKQGAYEQYF. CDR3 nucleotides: TGCGCCAGCAGCTCAAAACAGGGGGCCTACGAGCAGTACTTC.

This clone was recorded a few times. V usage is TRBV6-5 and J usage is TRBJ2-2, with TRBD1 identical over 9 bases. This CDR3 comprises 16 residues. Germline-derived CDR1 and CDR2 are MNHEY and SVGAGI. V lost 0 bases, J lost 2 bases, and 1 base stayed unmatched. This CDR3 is CASSYSTGGNTGELFF. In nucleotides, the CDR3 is TGTGCCAGCAGTTACTCCACAGGGGGCAACACCGGGGAGCTGTTTTTT.

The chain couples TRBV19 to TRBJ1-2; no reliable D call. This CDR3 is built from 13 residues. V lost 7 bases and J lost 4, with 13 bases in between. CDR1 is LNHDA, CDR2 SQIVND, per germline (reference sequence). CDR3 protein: CASKSNAGYGYTF. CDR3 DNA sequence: TGTGCCAGTAAATCTAACGCTGGCTATGGCTACACCTTC.

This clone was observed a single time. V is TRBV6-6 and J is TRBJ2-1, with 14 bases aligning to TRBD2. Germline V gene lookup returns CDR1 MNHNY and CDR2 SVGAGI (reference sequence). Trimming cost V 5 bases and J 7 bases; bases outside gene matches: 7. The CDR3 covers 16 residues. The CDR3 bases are TGTGCCAGCAGTCCGAGACTAGCGGGAGGGCTGAATGAGCAGTTCTTC. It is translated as CASSPRLAGGLNEQFF.

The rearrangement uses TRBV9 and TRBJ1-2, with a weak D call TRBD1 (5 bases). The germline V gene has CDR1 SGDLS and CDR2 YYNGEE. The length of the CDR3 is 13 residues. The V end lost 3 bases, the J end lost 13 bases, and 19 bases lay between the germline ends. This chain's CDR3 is CASSGPVPGTLTF. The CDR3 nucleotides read TGTGCCAGCAGCGGGCCGGTCCCAGGGACCCTCACCTTC.

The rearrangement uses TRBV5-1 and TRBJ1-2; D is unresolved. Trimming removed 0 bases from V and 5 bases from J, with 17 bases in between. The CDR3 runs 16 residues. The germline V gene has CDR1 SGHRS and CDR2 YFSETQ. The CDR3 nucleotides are TGCGCCAGCAGCTTGGAAGTAGGTCCCACTCCGTATGGCTACACCTTC. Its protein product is CASSLEVGPTPYGYTF.

The DNA of the CDR3 is TGTGCCAGCAGTCGCGGGACGGCCACCGGGGAGCTGTTTTTT. Translating it yields CASSRGTATGELFF. The chain employs TRBV6-6 and TRBJ2-2; TRBD2 might be the D (6 bases). Germline V lookup: CDR1 MNHNY, CDR2 SVGAGI (reference sequence). The CDR3 has 14 amino acids. V was cut by 5 bases and J by 4 bases, with 11 bases left in between.

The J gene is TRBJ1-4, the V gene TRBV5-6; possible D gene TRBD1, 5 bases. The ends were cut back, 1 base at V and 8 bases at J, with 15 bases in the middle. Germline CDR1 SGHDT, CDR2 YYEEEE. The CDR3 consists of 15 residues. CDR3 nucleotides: TGTGCCAGCAGCTTGTGGGCCAGGGAGGGGGAAAAACTGTTTTTT. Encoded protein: CASSLWAREGEKLFF.

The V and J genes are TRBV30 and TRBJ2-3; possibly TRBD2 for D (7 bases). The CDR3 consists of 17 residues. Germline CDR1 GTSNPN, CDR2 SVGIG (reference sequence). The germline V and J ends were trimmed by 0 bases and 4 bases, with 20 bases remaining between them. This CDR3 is CAWSVQWVGGHSDTQYF. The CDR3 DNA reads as TGTGCCTGGAGTGTACAATGGGTGGGGGGGCATTCAGATACGCAGTATTTT. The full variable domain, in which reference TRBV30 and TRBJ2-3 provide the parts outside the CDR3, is SQTIHQWPATLVQPVGSPLSLECTVEGTSNPNLYWYRQAAGRGLQLLFYSVGIGQISSEVPQNLSASRPQDRQFILSSKKLLLSDSGFYLCAWSVQWVGGHSDTQYFGPGTRLTVL.

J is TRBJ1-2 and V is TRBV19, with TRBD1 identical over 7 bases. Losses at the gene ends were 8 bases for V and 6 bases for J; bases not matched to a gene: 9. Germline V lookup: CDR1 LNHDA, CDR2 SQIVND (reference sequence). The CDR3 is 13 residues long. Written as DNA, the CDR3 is TGTGCCAGTGATGAAGGGGGCGCAAATGGCTACACCTTC. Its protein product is CASDEGGANGYTF.

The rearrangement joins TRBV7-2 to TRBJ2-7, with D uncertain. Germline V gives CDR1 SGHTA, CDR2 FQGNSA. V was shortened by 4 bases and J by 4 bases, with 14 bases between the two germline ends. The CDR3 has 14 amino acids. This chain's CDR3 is CASSSFPMIYEQYF. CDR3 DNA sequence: TGTGCCAGCAGCTCATTCCCGATGATTTACGAGCAGTACTTC.

The CDR3 DNA follows: TGTGCCACCAGCAGAGATTTGGGCCGCTTAGATGGCTACACCTTC. Its protein product is CATSRDLGRLDGYTF. The gene calls are TRBV15 and TRBJ1-2; D not certain. The germline V and J ends were trimmed by 0 bases and 6 bases, with 14 bases remaining between them. Germline V gives CDR1 LNHNV, CDR2 YYDKDF (reference sequence). This CDR3 is 15 amino acids long.

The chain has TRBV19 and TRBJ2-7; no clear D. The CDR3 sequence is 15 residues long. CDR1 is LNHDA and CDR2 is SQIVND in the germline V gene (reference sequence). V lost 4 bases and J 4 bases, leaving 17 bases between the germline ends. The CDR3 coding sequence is TGTGCCAGTAGTACCCTACAGCGTGCTAGATACGAGCAGTACTTC. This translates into CASSTLQRARYEQYF.